The 14 T cell receptor beta chains in this list originate from one sample, sequenced in a study of cytomegalovirus exposure and HLA in healthy donors. The PCR was carried out with 60 Vbeta primers and 13 Jbeta primers. The assay was immunoSEQ multiplex PCR, and TCRdb's table has in-frame clones only and misses some. The top ten hold about 1.5% of the sample, which has about 160,000 clones, roughly 80% seen once. Material: PBMCs. Receptor source: a woman younger than 45 in good health and CMV-seronegative.

V and J are TRBV7-9 and TRBJ1-2, with D perhaps TRBD1 (6 bases). The CDR3 runs to 14 residues. V lost 4 bases and J lost 7, with 16 bases in between. CDR1 is SEHNR and CDR2 is FQNEAQ in the germline V gene (reference sequence). The CDR3 DNA follows: TGTGCCAGCAGCTCTCAACAGGGTTTATTTGGCTACACCTTC. Protein sequence: CASSSQQGLFGYTF.

The CDR3 sequence is CASSQRGGGNTIYF. CDR3 coding DNA: TGTGCCAGCAGCCAACGAGGGGGAGGAAACACCATATATTTT. V is TRBV14 and J is TRBJ1-3, with D possibly being TRBD1 (6 bases). The CDR3 is 14 residues long. Between the trimmed V and J ends, which lost 2 bases and 4 bases, there was a span of 9 bases. Germline assignment: CDR1 SGHDN and CDR2 FVKESK.

V usage is TRBV18 and J usage is TRBJ1-1, with D unclear. The CDR3 sequence is 13 residues long. The germline gives CDR1 KGHSH, CDR2 LQKENI. The V gene lost 3 bases and the J gene lost 3 bases, with 8 bases spanning the gap. CDR3 DNA: TGTGCCAGCTCACCGTCCGGGGACACTGAAGCTTTCTTT. Protein sequence: CASSPSGDTEAFF.

There are a few counts of this clone. For the CDR3, the DNA is TGTGCCTGGGCACGACTAGCGGGGAAGTATGAGCAGTTCTTC. Translation: CAWARLAGKYEQFF. The V and J genes are TRBV30 and TRBJ2-1; 11 bases match TRBD2. The junction had 8 bases not matched to a gene; V was cut back by 5 bases and J by 8 bases. This CDR3 comprises 14 residues. Germline V gene data show CDR1 as GTSNPN and CDR2 as SVGIG (reference sequence).

This clone has only a few counts. The junction shows a germline mismatch at one end, possibly a read error. This chain joins TRBV30 and TRBJ2-6, with TRBD1 as a possible D gene (5 bases). This CDR3 spans 12 amino acids. The germline V gene encodes CDR1 GTSNPN and CDR2 SVGIG (reference sequence). Here the CDR3 reads CAGSSGANGLTF. CDR3 nucleotide sequence: TGTGCCGGGTCCTCTGGGGCCAACGGCCTGACTTTC.

The CDR3 sequence is CASTTGGVGGNTIYF. The DNA for the CDR3 is TGTGCCAGCACTACGGGGGGGGTGGGTGGAAACACCATATATTTT. The rearrangement uses TRBV6-1 and TRBJ1-3, with TRBD1 as a possible D gene (5 bases). Germline V gene lookup returns CDR1 MNHNS and CDR2 SASEGT. The CDR3 covers 15 residues. The ends were cut back, 7 bases at V and 3 bases at J, with 16 bases in the middle.

The J gene is TRBJ2-1, the V gene TRBV27; 8 positions agree with TRBD2. The V gene's germline CDR1 is MNHEY and CDR2 SMNVEV (reference sequence). The junction had 4 bases not matched to a gene; V was cut back by 6 bases and J by 9 bases. The CDR3 spans 12 residues. The CDR3 bases are TGTGCCAGCAGGTCGGGGGGGGGTGAGCAGTTCTTC. It translates to CASRSGGGEQFF.

The CDR3 loop reads CASSARGQGLGNQPQHF. The CDR3 DNA sequence: TGCGCCAGCAGCGCCAGGGGACAGGGCTTGGGCAATCAGCCCCAGCATTTT. V gene TRBV4-1 combines with J gene TRBJ1-5, with 9 positions matching TRBD1. The CDR3 loop spans 17 amino acids. Trimming took 5 bases from V and 2 from J; bases not matched to a gene: 10. CDR1 and CDR2 (germline): MGHRA, YSYEKL.

J is TRBJ2-7 and V is TRBV5-4, with 10 bases identical to TRBD1. The trim removed 3 bases at V and 6 bases at J, leaving 0 bases unmatched. Looked up from germline, CDR1 is SGHNT and CDR2 is YYREEE (reference sequence). This CDR3 is built from 12 residues. CDR3 loop: CASSWDRGEQYF. The CDR3 region has the DNA TGTGCCAGCAGCTGGGACAGGGGCGAGCAGTACTTC.

The chain carries TRBV25-1 and TRBJ1-3; no clear D. CDR1 is MGHDK and CDR2 is SYGVNS in the germline V gene. The ends were cut back, 3 bases at V and 0 bases at J, with 12 bases in the middle. This CDR3 spans 16 amino acids. The CDR3 DNA reads TGTGCCAGCAGTGACAAAAGACTGAGCTCTGGAAACACCATATATTTT. It translates to CASSDKRLSSGNTIYF.

This clone has just a few counts. The chain links TRBV6-5 to TRBJ1-1; tentative D call: TRBD1 (5 bases). This CDR3 is built from 15 residues. The V gene lost 0 bases and the J gene lost 1 base, with 9 bases spanning the gap. Germline CDR1 MNHEY, CDR2 SVGAGI. The CDR3 loop is CASSYSIGANTEAFF. The DNA for the CDR3 is TGTGCCAGCAGTTACTCGATAGGGGCGAACACTGAAGCTTTCTTT.

The V call is TRBV19, the J call TRBJ1-1; 8 bases match TRBD1. This CDR3 spans 17 amino acids. After removal of 3 bases from V and 1 base from J, the junction contained 10 bases not matched to a gene. Germline V gene lookup returns CDR1 LNHDA and CDR2 SQIVND (reference sequence). CDR3 bases: TGTGCCAGTAGTATTGGACAGGGCTGGACGGGGAACACTGAAGCTTTCTTT. Its protein product is CASSIGQGWTGNTEAFF.

The chain combines TRBV2 with TRBJ2-3, with D tentatively TRBD2 (6 bases). The CDR3 totals 14 residues. Trimming pared 1 base from V and 4 bases from J, leaving 9 bases between. Germline-derived CDR1 and CDR2 are SNHLY and FYNNEI. CDR3 DNA: TGTGCCAGCAGTGAAGGGTGGGGGGCAGATACGCAGTATTTT. Its protein product is CASSEGWGADTQYF.

Comment on this clone: This specimen includes other DNA sequences encoding the same CDR3. This chain uses TRBV30 with TRBJ1-6; no clear D. This CDR3 has 13 residues. V was clipped by 2 bases and J by 3 bases, with 5 bases between them. The germline V gene encodes CDR1 GTSNPN and CDR2 SVGIG (reference sequence). The DNA of the CDR3 is TGTGCCTGGAGTCCAGGCTATAATTCACCCCTCCACTTT. Translating gives CAWSPGYNSPLHF. Using reference TRBV30 and TRBJ1-6 for the parts outside the CDR3, the full variable domain is SQTIHQWPATLVQPVGSPLSLECTVEGTSNPNLYWYRQAAGRGLQLLFYSVGIGQISSEVPQNLSASRPQDRQFILSSKKLLLSDSGFYLCAWSPGYNSPLHFGNGTRLTVT.